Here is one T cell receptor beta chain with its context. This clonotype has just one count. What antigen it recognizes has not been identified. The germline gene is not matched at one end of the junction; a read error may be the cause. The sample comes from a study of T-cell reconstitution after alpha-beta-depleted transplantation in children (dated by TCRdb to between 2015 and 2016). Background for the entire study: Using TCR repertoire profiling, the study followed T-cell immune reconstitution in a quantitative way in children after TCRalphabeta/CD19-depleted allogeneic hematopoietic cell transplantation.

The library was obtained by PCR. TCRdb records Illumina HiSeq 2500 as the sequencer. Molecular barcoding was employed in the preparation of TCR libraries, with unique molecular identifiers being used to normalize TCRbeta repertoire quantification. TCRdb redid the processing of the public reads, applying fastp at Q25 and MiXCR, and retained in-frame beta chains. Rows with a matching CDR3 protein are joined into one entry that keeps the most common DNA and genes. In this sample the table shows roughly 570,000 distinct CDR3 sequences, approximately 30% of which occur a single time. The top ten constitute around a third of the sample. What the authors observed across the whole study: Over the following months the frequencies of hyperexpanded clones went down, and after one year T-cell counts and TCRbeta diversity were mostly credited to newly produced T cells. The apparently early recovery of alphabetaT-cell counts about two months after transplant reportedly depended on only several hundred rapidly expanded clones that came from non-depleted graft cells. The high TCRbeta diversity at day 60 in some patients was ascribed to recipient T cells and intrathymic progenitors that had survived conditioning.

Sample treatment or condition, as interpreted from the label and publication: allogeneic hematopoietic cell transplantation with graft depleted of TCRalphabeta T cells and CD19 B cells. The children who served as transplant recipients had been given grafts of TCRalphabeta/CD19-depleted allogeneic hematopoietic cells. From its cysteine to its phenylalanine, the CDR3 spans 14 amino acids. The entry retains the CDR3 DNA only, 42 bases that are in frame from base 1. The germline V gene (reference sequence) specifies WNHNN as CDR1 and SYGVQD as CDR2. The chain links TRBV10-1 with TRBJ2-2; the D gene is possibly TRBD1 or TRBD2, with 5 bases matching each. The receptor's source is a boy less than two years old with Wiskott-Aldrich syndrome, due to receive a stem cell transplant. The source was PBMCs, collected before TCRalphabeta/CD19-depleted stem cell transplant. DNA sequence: TGCGCCAGCAGTGTCAGGGTGGACACCGGGGACCTGTTTTTT. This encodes CASSVRVDTGDLFF.